What follows is one T cell receptor (beta chain) and its context. This record belongs to a study of blood T cell repertoires in COVID-19. The germline V gene has CDR1 SGDLS and CDR2 YYNGEE. Trimming removed 4 bases from V and 3 bases from J, with 13 bases in between. The CDR3 sequence is 14 residues long. Clones were read by immunoSEQ multiplex PCR, and TCRdb kept only the in-frame ones, dropping some. In the table there are 100,000 to 150,000 clones, around 80% of which are singletons. The chain carries TRBV9 and TRBJ1-2, with TRBD1 as a possible D gene (5 bases). This sequence was found in a woman aged 60-70 years with acute or convalescent COVID-19. Sequencing input: peripheral blood. The CDR3 DNA is TGTGCCAGCAGCCCCCCCGGGACTGACTATGGCTACACCTTC. It encodes CASSPPGTDYGYTF.